The 22 T cell receptor beta chains below were found in one sample sequenced in a study of CD8+ T cells in alopecia areata (dated by TCRdb to 2016 to 2019). Library method: the immunoSEQ multiplex PCR assay. For TCR sequencing, RNA was extracted from every sample and reverse transcribed into cDNA to serve as template. The clones in this table, taken by TCRdb from immuneACCESS, are in-frame only. Not every clone is retained; where verified, under half of the shortfall comes from an unresolved V gene, and the cause of the rest is unknown. The sample table lists about 180,000 clones, roughly 65% of them with a count of one. The ten biggest clones cover more than 1.5% of the sample. The sample's time point label is to be understood as: baseline before oral tofacitinib. The material was CD4+ T cells sorted from blood, obtained at week 0. Source of these receptors: a human donor with alopecia areata.

This chain connects TRBV7-2 to TRBJ1-1; D gene ambiguous. V shed 5 bases and J shed 1 base, with 14 bases lying between them. CDR3 length: 15 amino acids. CDR1 and CDR2 (germline): SGHTA, FQGNSA. Here the CDR3 reads CASSLEGLSNTEAFF. The CDR3 region has the DNA TGTGCCAGCAGCCTGGAGGGCTTATCGAACACTGAAGCTTTCTTT.

The chain employs TRBV27 and TRBJ1-6; TRBD1 might be the D (5 bases). Germline CDR1 is MNHEY and CDR2 is SMNVEV (reference sequence). The CDR3 has 14 amino acids. Trimming took off 3 bases at V and 7 bases at J, with 10 bases between the two ends. The CDR3 nucleotides read TGTGCCAGCAGTTTTGGGCAGGGAAATTCACCCCTCCACTTT. This translates into CASSFGQGNSPLHF.

This clone has only a few counts. One end of the junction varies from germline; a read error may be responsible. J is TRBJ1-1 and V is TRBV7-2, with a possible D match to TRBD1 (5 bases). The CDR3 runs to 15 residues. Germline assignment: CDR1 SGHTA and CDR2 FQGNSA. The CDR3 loop is CASRLVAQDKWEAFF. The CDR3 DNA sequence: TGTGCCAGCAGATTAGTGGCACAGGACAAGTGGGAAGCTTTCTTT.

This clone was seen more than once but under ten times. Here the CDR3 DNA reads TGTGCCACCAGCAGAAAGGACAGGAAAGAATCACCCCTCCACTTT. Its protein product is CATSRKDRKESPLHF. The V and J genes are TRBV15 and TRBJ1-6, with 7 nucleotides matching TRBD1. The CDR3 covers 15 residues. The germline V gene has CDR1 LNHNV and CDR2 YYDKDF (reference sequence). J gave up 10 bases and V 2 bases, and 8 bases lay outside the gene matches.

This sequence joins TRBV4-3 and TRBJ1-2; D may be TRBD1 (6 bases). The germline CDR1 and CDR2 sequences are LGHNA and YSLEER. The CDR3 runs to 15 residues. V dropped 3 bases and J dropped 2 bases, with 13 bases sitting between them. Here the CDR3 reads CASSHHPTGNYGYTF. The CDR3 nucleotides read TGCGCCAGCAGCCACCACCCTACAGGGAACTATGGCTACACCTTC.

This clone was detected a few times. V usage is TRBV9 and J usage is TRBJ2-2; a possible D gene is TRBD1 (6 bases). The V gene's germline CDR1 is SGDLS and CDR2 YYNGEE. The CDR3 has 16 amino acids. Trimming removed 0 bases from V and 0 bases from J, with 9 bases in between. The CDR3 is CASSVAWTANTGELFF. As DNA, the CDR3 is TGTGCCAGCAGCGTAGCGTGGACAGCGAACACCGGGGAGCTGTTTTTT.

As to this clone: Relative to the germline gene, one junction end is altered; a read error may explain this. The chain has TRBV9 and TRBJ2-5; 7 nucleotides agree with TRBD2. The CDR3 consists of 15 residues. Germline V lookup: CDR1 SGDLS, CDR2 YYNGEE. CDR3 DNA sequence: TGTGCCAGCAGCGCGGGGCGGGGGTCACAAGAGACCCGGTACTTC. Protein: CASSAGRGSQETRYF.

This chain links TRBV13 with TRBJ2-3; 11 nucleotides agree with TRBD2. In germline, CDR1 is PRHDT, CDR2 FYEKMQ (reference sequence). This CDR3 has 16 amino acids. The V and J ends lost 3 bases and 6 bases, in that order; junction bases with no gene match: 8. In DNA form, the CDR3 reads TGTGCCAGCAGCTTGACTAGCGGGGCCTCTGTGGATACGCAGTATTTT. It yields the protein CASSLTSGASVDTQYF.

The V and J genes are TRBV25-1 and TRBJ2-4, with 12 bases lining up with TRBD1. The CDR3 runs to 14 residues. Germline loops: CDR1 MGHDK, CDR2 SYGVNS. V was pared by 4 bases and J by 7 bases, with 2 bases of the junction left unmatched. The CDR3 reads CASSAGTGGNIQYF. The CDR3 DNA reads as TGTGCCAGCAGTGCCGGGACAGGGGGCAACATTCAGTACTTC.

The rearrangement links TRBV30 to TRBJ1-6, with D hard to call. Per the germline V gene, CDR1 is GTSNPN and CDR2 is SVGIG (reference sequence). This CDR3 comprises 13 residues. V was shortened by 4 bases and J by 10 bases, with 14 bases between the two germline ends. The CDR3 loop is CAWTGDLGSPLHF. The CDR3 region has the DNA TGTGCCTGGACTGGTGACCTGGGGTCACCCCTCCACTTT.

This clone was observed a handful of times. The junction and the germline gene differ at one end; a read error may be behind it. This chain joins TRBV4-3 and TRBJ2-4; D unclear. The germline V gene has CDR1 LGHNA and CDR2 YSLEER. The CDR3 runs 13 residues. For the CDR3, the DNA is TGCGCCAGCAGCCAAGATTTGTCCACTAATGTAATTTTC. Translating gives CASSQDLSTNVIF.

The rearrangement links TRBV30 to TRBJ1-2, with D hard to call. Looked up from germline, CDR1 is GTSNPN and CDR2 is SVGIG (reference sequence). The CDR3 totals 14 residues. Trimming took off 2 bases at V and 2 bases at J, with 12 bases between the two ends. The CDR3 sequence is CAWSKDTRNYGYTF. CDR3 nucleotide sequence: TGTGCCTGGAGTAAGGATACTAGGAACTATGGCTACACCTTC.

The sample holds a few counts of this clone. V and J are TRBV7-2 and TRBJ2-6; 7 bases are shared with TRBD1. Germline V gene sequence: CDR1 SGHTA, CDR2 FQGNSA. The CDR3 has 15 residues. Losses at the gene ends were 5 bases for V and 1 base for J; bases not matched to a gene: 2. The CDR3 sequence: CASSVRGSGANVLTF. The CDR3 DNA reads as TGTGCCAGCAGCGTCAGGGGGTCTGGGGCCAACGTCCTGACTTTC.

This chain joins TRBV29-1 and TRBJ2-4; TRBD2 matches at 12 bases. The CDR3 has 16 residues. The junction had 5 bases not matched to a gene; V was cut back by 4 bases and J by 1 base. Germline loops: CDR1 SQVTM, CDR2 ANQGSEA. The CDR3 reads CSVAQTSGGAKNIQYF. DNA for the CDR3: TGCAGCGTTGCCCAAACTAGCGGGGGGGCCAAAAACATTCAGTACTTC.

This sequence joins TRBV6-5 and TRBJ1-1, with D uncertain. This CDR3 has 13 amino acids. Germline V gene sequence: CDR1 MNHEY, CDR2 SVGAGI. V lost 4 bases and J lost 1, with 7 bases in between. CDR3 bases: TGTGCCAGCAGTTCCTCGAGGAACACTGAAGCTTTCTTT. Translating gives CASSSSRNTEAFF.

The CDR3, as DNA: TGTGCCTGGAGTGTTGGTCATGCCGGAGAAAAACTGTTTTTT. Translating gives CAWSVGHAGEKLFF. The chain combines TRBV30 with TRBJ1-4; no reliable D call. This CDR3 contains 14 residues. The germline CDR1 and CDR2 sequences are GTSNPN and SVGIG (reference sequence). Trimming cost V 0 bases and J 8 bases, with 13 bases left between them.

The rearrangement joins TRBV29-1 to TRBJ2-2, with D uncertain. The CDR3 consists of 14 residues. Germline loops: CDR1 SQVTM, CDR2 ANQGSEA. Trimming left V 3 bases short and J 3 bases short, with 11 bases between. This CDR3 is CSVDYASHTGELFF. The CDR3 coding sequence is TGCAGCGTTGACTACGCCAGCCACACCGGGGAGCTGTTTTTT.

The chain is built from TRBV6-5 and TRBJ1-1, with 8 bases lining up with TRBD1. Germline CDR1 and CDR2: MNHEY and SVGAGI. The V segment lost 8 bases and the J segment 11 bases; nucleotides outside the gene matches: 13. There are 13 residues in the CDR3. CDR3 residues: CASRSGSGQAAFF. The CDR3 nucleotides are TGTGCCAGCCGCTCAGGTTCGGGACAGGCGGCTTTCTTT.

The chain has TRBV7-9 and TRBJ1-4, with D unresolved. Deletions cut 1 base from V and 6 bases from J, with 9 bases between. Germline assignment: CDR1 SEHNR and CDR2 FQNEAQ (reference sequence). The CDR3 consists of 14 residues. The CDR3 DNA follows: TGTGCCAGCAGCTTAGAGTCAGATCATGAAAAACTGTTTTTT. Its translation: CASSLESDHEKLFF.

The chain uses TRBV30 and TRBJ1-2; no definite D call. Germline CDR1 and CDR2: GTSNPN and SVGIG (reference sequence). The CDR3 covers 12 residues. V was clipped by 0 bases and J by 6 bases, with 8 bases between them. The CDR3 DNA reads as TGTGCCTGGAGTGTACACGGGAATGGCTACACCTTC. Translated, it gives CAWSVHGNGYTF.

The V call is TRBV4-3, the J call TRBJ2-7, with 10 bases matching TRBD2. J was trimmed by 4 bases and V by 2 bases; bases with no gene match: 5. This CDR3 region has 15 residues. CDR1 and CDR2 (germline): LGHNA, YSLEER. CDR3 nucleotides: TGCGCCAGCAGCCAATCGCTAGCGGGGGTTTACGAGCAGTACTTC. It encodes CASSQSLAGVYEQYF.

To note about this clone: Other DNA sequences in this specimen translate into the identical CDR3. The gene calls are TRBV29-1 and TRBJ1-1, with TRBD1 as a possible D gene (5 bases). The CDR3 sequence is 13 residues long. V was pared by 3 bases and J by 2 bases, with 10 bases between. CDR1 is SQVTM, CDR2 ANQGSEA, per germline. The CDR3 DNA sequence: TGCAGCGTTGATCGCACAGGCAACACTGAAGCTTTCTTT. It is translated as CSVDRTGNTEAFF.